Only one count was recorded for the clone carrying this T cell receptor (beta chain). Its antigen is currently unknown. The study sampled nominally healthy donors, though unrecorded immune exposures were likely. The sample originates from a study of cytomegalovirus exposure and HLA in healthy donors. General study findings and limits: The authors assumed roughly uniform sequencing depth across donors for presence/absence analyses.

PCR involved 60 Vbeta and 13 Jbeta primers. Repertoires were generated with immunoSEQ multiplex PCR, while TCRdb's copy carries only in-frame clones and drops some. The table lists around 150,000 clones, about 82% of them singletons. V was clipped by 5 bases and J by 3 bases, with 19 bases between them. The CDR3 is 16 residues long. From germline, CDR1 is KGHSH and CDR2 LQKENI. This chain joins TRBV18 and TRBJ1-2, with D tentatively TRBD1 (5 bases). This sequence originates from a male donor in good health and CMV-seronegative. Sequencing was carried out using PBMCs. The chain's CDR3 is CASSSRRSREDYGYTF. CDR3 in DNA: TGTGCCAGCTCATCCCGCCGGTCCAGGGAAGACTATGGCTACACCTTC.